These 5 T cell receptor beta chains were sequenced from one sample in a study of blood T cells in healthy people across ages. Next came a second PCR, run for roughly 6 to 11 cycles, which used a sample-barcoded 5' primer along with a J-beta primer mix. TCRdb independently ran MiXCR on the 5' RACE reads; one entry per CDR3 protein. The sample gives about 1.6 million distinct CDR3 sequences, around 35% of which show up once; about 11% is in the top ten. Sequencing was carried out using blood. These receptors all stem from a woman in her 30s in good health.

Details on this clonotype: The conserved phenylalanine or tryptophan is not found at the CDR3 terminus, so this likely reflects a read error. In nucleotides, the CDR3 is TGTGCCAGCAGTGATGGGACAGATACGCAGTATTCT. Its translation is CASSDGTDTQYS. The V call is TRBV6-1, the J call TRBJ2-3; no firm D call. Germline CDR1 is MNHNS and CDR2 is SASEGT. CDR3 length: 12 residues. With 3 bases removed from V and 3 bases from J, the gap between germline ends came to 4 bases.

This clonotype showed up many times. The V and J genes are TRBV12-3 or TRBV12-4 and TRBJ2-5; D may match TRBD1 or TRBD2 (5 bases each). The ends were cut back, 3 bases at V and 5 bases at J, with 13 bases in the middle. CDR3 length equals 14 residues. The CDR3 sequence is CASSLSGAGETQYF. The CDR3 region has the DNA TGTGCCAGCAGTTTGTCCGGGGCAGGGGAGACCCAGTACTTC.

This clonotype was seen a handful of times. The chain is built from TRBV27 and TRBJ2-7; D not resolved. Trimming took 4 bases from V and 0 from J, leaving 10 bases between them. Germline V gene sequence: CDR1 MNHEY, CDR2 SMNVEV (reference sequence). This CDR3 is 14 amino acids long. The CDR3 spells CASSWSTDSYEQYF. The CDR3 nucleotides are TGTGCCAGCAGTTGGTCTACTGACTCCTACGAGCAGTACTTC.

The chain couples TRBV15 to TRBJ2-5, with 8 positions matching TRBD2. The germline CDR1 and CDR2 sequences are LNHNV and YYDKDF (reference sequence). Trimming at V came to 1 base and at J to 5 bases, leaving 18 bases not matched to a gene. The CDR3 has 19 amino acids. The CDR3 sequence: CATSRAHFVGRALGETQYF. The CDR3 coding sequence is TGTGCCACCAGCAGAGCCCATTTCGTCGGGAGGGCCCTGGGGGAGACCCAGTACTTC. The whole variable domain, filled in from reference TRBV15 and TRBJ2-5, reads DAMVIQNPRYQVTQFGKPVTLSCSQTLNHNVMYWYQQKSSQAPKLLFHYYDKDFNNEADTPDNFQSRRPNTSFCFLDIRSPGLGDTAMYLCATSRAHFVGRALGETQYFGPGTRLLVL.

Worth noting for this clonotype: One end of the junction fails to match germline, which may point to a read error. The CDR3 region has the DNA TGCAGGGCTAGAGCAGGGGGGCGGGAGCAGTACTTC. Protein product: CRARAGGREQYF. The rearrangement joins TRBV20-1 to TRBJ2-7; perhaps TRBD1 as D (7 bases). Germline V CDR1 and CDR2: DFQATT, SNEGSKA (reference sequence). The CDR3 has 12 amino acids.